Detailed here is one TCR beta chain. As yet, its antigen is unknown. These data are taken from a study of T cells in localized non-small cell lung cancer. General study findings and limits: The study found T cell clonality highest in uninvolved adjacent lung, above tumor. Only one tumor region went through sequencing, so heterogeneity may still be there.

Produced via immunoSEQ multiplex PCR; TCRdb's table is partial and in-frame only. The sample lists over 2,000 clones, 20% occurring once. V lost 4 bases, J lost 0 bases, and 14 bases lay in between. The CDR3 is 16 amino acids. The germline CDR1 and CDR2 sequences are SGHNT and YENEEA. This sequence joins TRBV11-3 and TRBJ2-3, with D perhaps TRBD2 (6 bases). Specimen: lung tumor tissue, collected before any cancer treatment. This receptor was taken from a male donor aged 60 or older with stage I lung adenocarcinoma. The CDR3 DNA sequence: TGTGCCAGCAGCTCCCGCGGGGTGGAAAGCACAGATACGCAGTATTTT. It translates to CASSSRGVESTDTQYF.